These 32 T cell receptor beta chains share one sample of origin, sequenced in a study of blood T cell repertoires in COVID-19 (dated by TCRdb to the early 2020s). The library was produced with the immunoSEQ multiplex PCR assay. The clones in this table, taken by TCRdb from immuneACCESS, are in-frame only. Not every clone is retained; where verified, under half of the shortfall comes from an unresolved V gene, and the cause of the rest is unknown. The sample table shows under 300,000 clones, and 80% to 90% are seen once. The ten largest make up over 1.2% of the sample. The sample taken for sequencing was peripheral blood. Every receptor here comes from a woman in her thirties or forties who had recovered from COVID-19.

The CDR3 nucleotides read TGTGCCAGCAGCCCGCTAGCGGGGGCGAACACCGGGGAGCTGTTTTTT. Translation gives CASSPLAGANTGELFF. This chain joins TRBV7-2 and TRBJ2-2; 10 positions agree with TRBD2. Germline V gene sequence: CDR1 SGHTA, CDR2 FQGNSA. This CDR3 has 16 residues. J was trimmed by 0 bases and V by 5 bases; bases with no gene match: 3.

This chain uses TRBV9 with TRBJ1-3; TRBD1 might be the D (6 bases). This CDR3 region has 13 residues. Germline V lookup: CDR1 SGDLS, CDR2 YYNGEE. V was clipped by 7 bases and J by 3 bases, with 11 bases between them. CDR3 residues: CASGIGGGNTIYF. DNA of the CDR3: TGTGCCAGCGGGATAGGGGGTGGAAACACCATATATTTT.

The chain couples TRBV30 to TRBJ1-5; TRBD1 aligns across 7 bases. The CDR3 extends over 13 amino acids. Germline-derived CDR1 and CDR2 are GTSNPN and SVGIG (reference sequence). J lost 3 bases, V lost 5 bases, and 4 bases had no gene match. In DNA form, the CDR3 reads TGTGCCTGGTCCGGGACAGTCAATCAGCCCCAGCATTTT. Translated: CAWSGTVNQPQHF.

The chain recombines TRBV2 with TRBJ2-5, with D hard to call. From germline, CDR1 is SNHLY and CDR2 FYNNEI. V lost 7 bases, J lost 0 bases, and 9 bases lay in between. This CDR3 contains 13 residues. CDR3 sequence reads: CASMKEHQETQYF. CDR3 bases: TGTGCCAGCATGAAAGAGCACCAAGAGACCCAGTACTTC.

The chain couples TRBV19 to TRBJ1-2; 7 nucleotides align to TRBD1. The V gene's germline CDR1 is LNHDA and CDR2 SQIVND (reference sequence). This CDR3 has 14 residues. V lost 4 bases, J lost 6 bases, and 8 bases stayed unmatched. The CDR3 DNA is TGTGCCAGTAGTACCCCGACAGGGAGAGATGGCTACACCTTC. Translating it yields CASSTPTGRDGYTF.

The rearrangement uses TRBV12-3 or TRBV12-4 and TRBJ1-3; D not resolved. The CDR3 covers 13 residues. Deletions cut 6 bases from V and 1 base from J, with 7 bases between. This CDR3 is CASSPGSGNTIYF. The CDR3 DNA follows: TGTGCCAGCAGCCCAGGTTCTGGAAACACCATATATTTT.

This chain uses TRBV6-2 or TRBV6-3 with TRBJ2-1, with a possible D match to TRBD2 (5 bases). The CDR3 consists of 13 residues. Trimming took 5 bases from V and 7 from J, leaving 12 bases between them. From germline, CDR1 is MNHEY and CDR2 SVGEGT. The CDR3 here is CASSQLRGNEQFF. Written as DNA, the CDR3 is TGTGCCAGCAGTCAACTACGGGGTAATGAGCAGTTCTTC.

Details on this clone: Other DNA sequences within the sample encode an identical CDR3. The V and J genes are TRBV19 and TRBJ2-7, with TRBD1 matching 8 bases. Trimming cost V 3 bases and J 4 bases; bases outside gene matches: 5. CDR3 length: 14 amino acids. Germline CDR1 and CDR2: LNHDA and SQIVND (reference sequence). Here the CDR3 reads CASSIGTGPYEQYF. CDR3 nucleotide sequence: TGTGCCAGTAGTATCGGGACAGGCCCGTACGAGCAGTACTTC.

The CDR3 here is CASSPSTGEAKQYF. The CDR3 DNA reads as TGTGCCAGCTCACCATCTACCGGGGAGGCGAAGCAGTACTTC. The chain joins TRBV18 to TRBJ2-7; maybe TRBD2 (6 bases). Germline V gene data show CDR1 as KGHSH and CDR2 as LQKENI. The CDR3 runs 14 residues. Deletions cut 2 bases from V and 8 bases from J, with 16 bases between.

V is TRBV27 and J is TRBJ1-2; D might be TRBD1 (6 bases). Germline lookup yields CDR1 MNHEY and CDR2 SMNVEV (reference sequence). V dropped 5 bases and J dropped 4 bases, with 20 bases sitting between them. This CDR3 region has 16 residues. The CDR3 reads CASSPRPDRPSYGYTF. Here the CDR3 DNA reads TGTGCCAGCAGTCCGAGACCAGACAGGCCCTCCTATGGCTACACCTTC.

V gene TRBV6-5 combines with J gene TRBJ2-7; 9 positions match TRBD1. Germline V gene sequence: CDR1 MNHEY, CDR2 SVGAGI. The V and J ends lost 2 bases and 3 bases, in that order; junction bases with no gene match: 2. This CDR3 has 14 amino acids. The CDR3 reads CASSYGTGNYEQYF. The CDR3 nucleotides read TGTGCCAGCAGTTACGGGACAGGGAACTACGAGCAGTACTTC.

The genes are TRBV5-1 and TRBJ1-2; 11 bases line up with TRBD1. Germline trimming cut 5 bases from V and 4 bases from J; bases unmatched to any gene: 4. The CDR3 sequence is 14 residues long. The germline V gene encodes CDR1 SGHRS and CDR2 YFSETQ. CDR3 loop: CASRWTGGGYGYTF. DNA of the CDR3: TGCGCCAGCAGATGGACAGGGGGCGGCTATGGCTACACCTTC.

Details on this clone: Its ends do not fully match the called genes, so a read error is possible. The V gene is TRBV7-7, the J gene TRBJ2-3; D is unresolved. Germline values: CDR1 SSHAT, CDR2 FNYEAQ (reference sequence). The length of the CDR3 is 13 residues. CDR3 nucleotide sequence: TGTGCTAGCAGCTTAACCGAGATAGATACGCAGTATTTT. Translated: CASSLTEIDTQYF.

The chain uses TRBV28 and TRBJ2-2; 8 positions agree with TRBD2. The CDR3 extends over 15 amino acids. With 3 bases clipped from V and 4 bases from J, the junction kept 4 bases outside the gene matches. Germline lookup yields CDR1 MDHEN and CDR2 SYDVKM. The CDR3, as DNA: TGTGCCAGCAGTTTTTTTAGCGGGGTCACCGGGGAGCTGTTTTTT. Its protein product is CASSFFSGVTGELFF.

The rearrangement joins TRBV19 to TRBJ1-6; perhaps TRBD1 as D (5 bases). Trimming pared 1 base from V and 5 bases from J, leaving 9 bases between. CDR1 LNHDA and CDR2 SQIVND come from the germline V gene (reference sequence). This CDR3 contains 15 residues. The CDR3 nucleotides are TGTGCCAGTAGTATAGCAACACAGGATAATTCACCCCTCCACTTT. Translation gives CASSIATQDNSPLHF. The whole variable domain, remainder taken from reference TRBV19 and TRBJ1-6, is DGGITQSPKYLFRKEGQNVTLSCEQNLNHDAMYWYRQDPGQGLRLIYYSQIVNDFQKGDIAEGYSVSREKKESFPLTVTSAQKNPTAFYLCASSIATQDNSPLHFGNGTRLTVT.

This chain connects TRBV6-5 to TRBJ1-1, with D uncertain. CDR1 and CDR2 from the germline V gene are MNHEY and SVGAGI. This CDR3 comprises 11 residues. The ends were cut back, 6 bases at V and 5 bases at J, with 7 bases in the middle. The CDR3 bases are TGTGCCAGCAGCGGGGAGACTGAAGCTTTCTTT. Translation: CASSGETEAFF.

The chain has TRBV7-2 and TRBJ2-3; D not resolved. The CDR3 extends over 16 amino acids. Trimming pared 2 bases from V and 1 base from J, leaving 13 bases between. Germline CDR1 SGHTA, CDR2 FQGNSA. CDR3 nucleotides: TGTGCCAGCAGCTTATCGCGGTTCACGCGCACAGATACGCAGTATTTT. Protein sequence: CASSLSRFTRTDTQYF.

CDR3 DNA: TGTGCCAGCAGTTACTCGAGGAGGGGGCAATATGGCTACACCTTC. Translated: CASSYSRRGQYGYTF. The genes are TRBV6-5 and TRBJ1-2, with 7 bases matching TRBD1. CDR3 length: 15 residues. Germline CDR1 is MNHEY and CDR2 is SVGAGI. V was pared by 0 bases and J by 5 bases, with 6 bases of the junction left unmatched.

This clone has just one count. The chain has TRBV6-2 or TRBV6-3 and TRBJ2-1, with D uncertain. Trimming pared 3 bases from V and 8 bases from J, leaving 8 bases between. Germline loops: CDR1 MNHEY, CDR2 SVGEGT. The CDR3 consists of 12 residues. CDR3 in amino acids: CASSYPVHEQFF. In nucleotides, the CDR3 is TGTGCCAGCAGTTATCCGGTTCATGAGCAGTTCTTC.

This chain connects TRBV3-1 (or the pseudogene TRBV3-2) to TRBJ1-4, with D tentatively TRBD1 (5 bases). The CDR3 runs 21 residues. V gave up 0 bases and J gave up 7 bases, with 30 bases separating them. CDR1 and CDR2 (germline): LGHDT, YNNKEL (reference sequence). In DNA form, the CDR3 reads TGTGCCAGCAGCCAAGAAGCCTCTCGGCGGCAGGGCGGCATGTTCAGTGAAAAACTGTTTTTT. Translated, it gives CASSQEASRRQGGMFSEKLFF.

This chain uses TRBV9 with TRBJ2-5, with TRBD2 matching 7 bases. The CDR3 has 15 residues. The V segment lost 4 bases and the J segment 7 bases; nucleotides outside the gene matches: 13. Germline loops: CDR1 SGDLS, CDR2 YYNGEE. CDR3 DNA: TGTGCCAGCAGCCCCCATGGGGGGGAACGAGTGACCCAGTACTTC. Translation gives CASSPHGGERVTQYF. The full variable domain, in which reference TRBV9 and TRBJ2-5 provide the parts outside the CDR3, is DSGVTQTPKHLITATGQRVTLRCSPRSGDLSVYWYQQSLDQGLQFLIQYYNGEERAKGNILERFSAQQFPDLHSELNLSSLELGDSALYFCASSPHGGERVTQYFGPGTRLLVL.

The rearrangement links TRBV6-5 to TRBJ1-2, with D perhaps TRBD1 (5 bases). CDR1 and CDR2 from the germline V gene are MNHEY and SVGAGI. This CDR3 has 15 residues. V lost 2 bases, J lost 5 bases, and 15 bases lay in between. The CDR3 DNA reads TGTGCCAGCAGTTACGGGCAGGGCGGAAGGTATGGCTACACCTTC. It specifies CASSYGQGGRYGYTF.

The gene calls are TRBV14 and TRBJ2-5, with TRBD2 matching over 13 bases. The V gene's germline CDR1 is SGHDN and CDR2 FVKESK. The CDR3 sequence is 18 residues long. V shed 1 base, J shed 1 base, and the junction held 6 bases outside the gene matches. The CDR3, as DNA: TGTGCCAGCAGCCAAGGTTTGACTAGCGGGGGGTTCCAAGAGACCCAGTACTTC. Translated: CASSQGLTSGGFQETQYF.

The gene calls are TRBV28 and TRBJ1-5; perhaps TRBD1 as D (6 bases). The CDR3 runs 14 residues. V was trimmed by 6 bases and J by 11 bases, leaving 20 bases between them. Germline CDR1 reads MDHEN; CDR2 reads SYDVKM. In DNA form, the CDR3 reads TGTGCCAGCAGGCAGGGGCAACTCAGGATGTCCCAGCATTTT. It codes for CASRQGQLRMSQHF.

V and J are TRBV6-1 and TRBJ2-7; D remains ambiguous. The V gene lost 2 bases and the J gene lost 2 bases, with 7 bases spanning the gap. The germline gives CDR1 MNHNS, CDR2 SASEGT. The CDR3 has 13 amino acids. As DNA, the CDR3 is TGTGCCAGCAGTGAAAGGCAGGCCTACGAGCAGTACTTC. Encoded protein: CASSERQAYEQYF.

The rearrangement joins TRBV6-5 to TRBJ2-1; 8 bases agree with TRBD1. CDR3 length: 13 amino acids. Looked up from germline, CDR1 is MNHEY and CDR2 is SVGAGI. V was pared by 9 bases and J by 7 bases, with 8 bases of the junction left unmatched. CDR3 nucleotide sequence: TGTGCCAGTCGACGACAGGGGAGGAATGAGCAGTTCTTC. Protein: CASRRQGRNEQFF.

J is TRBJ2-3 and V is TRBV11-2; TRBD2 matches 11 bases. V was pared by 4 bases and J by 3 bases, with 6 bases of the junction left unmatched. The length of the CDR3 is 16 residues. Germline V gene lookup returns CDR1 SGHAT and CDR2 FQNNGV. As DNA, the CDR3 is TGTGCCAGCAGCTCCATAACTAGCGGGGGAACAGATACGCAGTATTTT. This encodes CASSSITSGGTDTQYF. The whole variable domain, remainder taken from reference TRBV11-2 and TRBJ2-3, is EAGVAQSPRYKIIEKRQSVAFWCNPISGHATLYWYQQILGQGPKLLIQFQNNGVVDDSQLPKDRFSAERLKGVDSTLKIQPAKLEDSAVYLCASSSITSGGTDTQYFGPGTRLTVL.

The rearrangement joins TRBV19 to TRBJ2-4; 10 nucleotides match TRBD2. Germline V lookup: CDR1 LNHDA, CDR2 SQIVND (reference sequence). After removal of 7 bases from V and 5 bases from J, the junction contained 8 bases not matched to a gene. The CDR3 is 15 residues long. This CDR3 reads CASTTSGTSENIQYF. The DNA of the CDR3 is TGTGCCAGTACTACCTCCGGGACTAGCGAAAACATTCAGTACTTC. Based on the CDR3 plus reference TRBV19 and TRBJ2-4, the full variable domain is DGGITQSPKYLFRKEGQNVTLSCEQNLNHDAMYWYRQDPGQGLRLIYYSQIVNDFQKGDIAEGYSVSREKKESFPLTVTSAQKNPTAFYLCASTTSGTSENIQYFGAGTRLSVL.

The chain uses TRBV25-1 and TRBJ1-4; perhaps TRBD1 as D (6 bases). V lost 4 bases and J 4 bases, leaving 10 bases between the germline ends. From germline, CDR1 is MGHDK and CDR2 SYGVNS. The length of the CDR3 is 14 residues. The CDR3 DNA reads TGTGCCAGCAGTGGCCTCAGGGGTAATGAAAAACTGTTTTTT. Encoded protein: CASSGLRGNEKLFF.

J is TRBJ2-1 and V is TRBV5-1; no definite D call. Germline lookup yields CDR1 SGHRS and CDR2 YFSETQ. The CDR3 spans 13 residues. V was cut by 0 bases and J by 10 bases, with 11 bases left in between. DNA of the CDR3: TGCGCCAGCAGCTTGGACTACCTCGGGGAGCAGTTCTTC. It translates to CASSLDYLGEQFF.

J is TRBJ2-1 and V is TRBV29-1; TRBD1 matches at 8 bases. Germline CDR1 reads SQVTM; CDR2 reads ANQGSEA. CDR3 length: 12 residues. The V segment lost 1 base and the J segment 8 bases; nucleotides outside the gene matches: 1. In nucleotides, the CDR3 is TGCAGCGTTGAAGTGACAGGGGATGAGCAGTTCTTC. Its translation: CSVEVTGDEQFF.

The chain couples TRBV4-3 to TRBJ2-6, with TRBD1 matching 8 bases. J was trimmed by 2 bases and V by 0 bases; bases with no gene match: 3. CDR3 length equals 17 residues. The germline CDR1 and CDR2 sequences are LGHNA and YSLEER. CDR3 protein: CASSQEVTGAGANVLTF. Written as DNA, the CDR3 is TGCGCCAGCAGCCAAGAGGTGACAGGGGCTGGGGCCAACGTCCTGACTTTC.